This T cell receptor (beta chain) appears in the sequencing data of a study of cytomegalovirus exposure and HLA in healthy donors. Study background: Genotyping showed approximately 81% of approximately 430 donors falling in the Caucasian-associated ancestry cluster.

V lost 8 bases and J lost 0; bases outside the gene matches: 11. The germline V gene has CDR1 GTSNPN and CDR2 SVGIG (reference sequence). CDR3 size: 16 residues. PCR primers comprised 60 Vbeta and 13 Jbeta primers. Clones were read by immunoSEQ multiplex PCR, and TCRdb kept only the in-frame ones, dropping some. The sample carries under 150,000 clones, around 77% recorded once. Points on this clone: Its antigen is currently unknown.

Study-wide results and limits: Later work showed greater clonal expansion in HLA-associated TCR beta chains than in equally common others.

The clonotype was recovered from a woman aged 25-40 years in good health and CMV-seropositive. The source material was PBMCs. V gene TRBV30 combines with J gene TRBJ2-7, with TRBD1 identical over 12 bases. Written as DNA, the CDR3 is TGTGCCGCCAGGGGACAGGGGGCCTACCGCTCCTACGAGCAGTACTTC. This sequence encodes CAARGQGAYRSYEQYF.